This TCR beta chain was obtained from a study of technical replicates of blood from a handful of donors. Profiled with immunoSEQ multiplex PCR; TCRdb holds only in-frame clones, not every one. The data hold under 80,000 clones, with about nine tenths observed a single time. The germline gives CDR1 LNHDA, CDR2 SQIVND (reference sequence). With 3 bases removed from V and 8 bases from J, the gap between germline ends came to 7 bases. CDR3 length: 12 residues. The genes are TRBV19 and TRBJ2-2; unclear D gene. The sample was T cells isolated from PBMCs. This sequence originates from a human donor in good health. Some clones in this sample may be carry-over from other donors' samples. CDR3 residues: CASSIRSGELFF. CDR3 sequence (DNA): TGTGCCAGTAGTATTAGGAGTGGGGAGCTGTTTTTT.